A single sample is the source of the 17 T cell receptor beta chains below, sequenced in a study of T cell responses to AZD1222 COVID-19 vaccine. Here immunoSEQ multiplex PCR was the method, and the copy in TCRdb shows in-frame clones only, minus some. Counted here are about 190,000 clones, 94% occurring once; the ten biggest clones make up roughly 9.2%. Sequencing used peripheral blood, obtained on day 0 of AZD1222 vaccination. Every receptor here comes from an adult in good health.

The J gene is TRBJ2-5, the V gene TRBV5-4, with 8 nucleotides matching TRBD2. This CDR3 has 15 residues. Germline V gene sequence: CDR1 SGHNT, CDR2 YYREEE (reference sequence). V gave up 5 bases and J gave up 4 bases; unmatched junction bases: 10. CDR3 DNA sequence: TGTGCCAGCAGACCCGGGGGGGCAGGCGGAGAGACCCAGTACTTC. Translation gives CASRPGGAGGETQYF.

The gene calls are TRBV7-9 and TRBJ1-2; D not resolved. CDR1 and CDR2 from the germline V gene are SEHNR and FQNEAQ (reference sequence). Trimming removed 0 bases at V and 1 base at J, with 21 bases between. There are 19 residues in the CDR3. Here the CDR3 DNA reads TGTGCCAGCAGCTTAGCGCCGGGATCCCCCTTCCCCCTTAACTATGGCTACACCTTC. Translated, it gives CASSLAPGSPFPLNYGYTF.

This clone appeared a single time. The genes are TRBV18 and TRBJ2-6; D call uncertain. Germline CDR1 KGHSH, CDR2 LQKENI. The CDR3 extends over 15 amino acids. V lost 3 bases, J lost 0 bases, and 6 bases lay in between. The CDR3: CASSPGPSGANVLTF. DNA for the CDR3: TGTGCCAGCTCACCCGGCCCCTCTGGGGCCAACGTCCTGACTTTC. The full variable domain, its missing parts supplied by reference TRBV18 and TRBJ2-6, is NAGVMQNPRHLVRRRGQEARLRCSPMKGHSHVYWYRQLPEEGLKFMVYLQKENIIDESGMPKERFSAEFPKEGPSILRIQQVVRGDSAAYFCASSPGPSGANVLTFGAGSRLTVL.

The chain carries TRBV12-3 or TRBV12-4 and TRBJ1-5; D ambiguous. Deletions cut 7 bases from V and 4 bases from J, with 8 bases between. This CDR3 spans 12 amino acids. In DNA form, the CDR3 reads TGTGCCAGCAACGCTGGGAATCAGCCCCAGCATTTT. Its translation: CASNAGNQPQHF.

The J gene is TRBJ2-3, the V gene TRBV5-1, with 13 bases aligning to TRBD2. CDR1 and CDR2 from the germline V gene are SGHRS and YFSETQ. This CDR3 has 18 amino acids. V shed 0 bases, J shed 0 bases, and the junction held 4 bases outside the gene matches. CDR3 DNA: TGCGCCAGCAGCTTGGGGACTAGCGGGAGAGGGAGCACAGATACGCAGTATTTT. It is translated as CASSLGTSGRGSTDTQYF.

The rearrangement uses TRBV7-8 and TRBJ2-7, with D hard to call. This CDR3 is 13 amino acids long. The germline V and J ends were trimmed by 0 bases and 0 bases, with 3 bases remaining between them. Per the germline V gene, CDR1 is SGHVS and CDR2 is FQNEAQ. The CDR3 loop is CASSLAFSYEQYF. The CDR3 region has the DNA TGTGCCAGCAGCTTAGCATTCTCCTACGAGCAGTACTTC.

The chain uses TRBV7-8 and TRBJ2-7; possibly TRBD1 for D (5 bases). Germline values: CDR1 SGHVS, CDR2 FQNEAQ. The CDR3 is made up of 16 amino acids. With 1 base removed from V and 1 base from J, the gap between germline ends came to 14 bases. For the CDR3, the DNA is TGTGCCAGCAGCTTAGTTGTACAGGTCGATTCCTACGAGCAGTACTTC. This encodes CASSLVVQVDSYEQYF.

This rearrangement joins TRBV6-5 to TRBJ2-7; the match to TRBD2 covers 10 bases. The trim removed 4 bases at V and 0 bases at J, leaving 6 bases unmatched. Germline values: CDR1 MNHEY, CDR2 SVGAGI. The CDR3 has 16 amino acids. The CDR3 bases are TGTGCCAGCAGTTCGGGACTAGCGAGGAGCTCCTACGAGCAGTACTTC. This encodes CASSSGLARSSYEQYF.

This chain uses TRBV5-1 with TRBJ1-2, with a tentative D call TRBD1 (6 bases). Germline CDR1 and CDR2: SGHRS and YFSETQ. V lost 4 bases to trimming and J lost 4 bases, with 11 bases between them. CDR3 length: 13 residues. CDR3 protein: CASSPGARYGYTF. As DNA, the CDR3 is TGCGCCAGCAGCCCAGGGGCCCGCTATGGCTACACCTTC.

V and J are TRBV7-2 and TRBJ1-4, with TRBD1 as a possible D gene (6 bases). The V end was cut by 4 bases, the J end by 14 bases, with 14 bases between. CDR1 SGHTA and CDR2 FQGNSA come from the germline V gene. This CDR3 has 12 amino acids. The CDR3 is CASSSRTAKLFF. The CDR3 coding sequence is TGTGCCAGCAGCTCAAGGACAGCCAAGCTGTTTTTT.

The V and J genes are TRBV5-6 and TRBJ2-4; 8 bases are a match to TRBD1. CDR1 and CDR2 (germline): SGHDT, YYEEEE. This CDR3 has 15 amino acids. Trimming removed 4 bases from V and 7 bases from J; junction bases left unmatched: 10. The CDR3, as DNA: TGTGCCAGCAGCATCGCCGGGACAGGTCGCAACATTCAGTACTTC. Translated: CASSIAGTGRNIQYF.

The chain joins TRBV3-1 (or the pseudogene TRBV3-2) to TRBJ1-1; D might be TRBD1 (6 bases). The V and J ends lost 1 base and 5 bases respectively, with 11 bases between them. Germline CDR1 reads LGHDT; CDR2 reads YNNKEL (reference sequence). The CDR3 spans 14 residues. DNA of the CDR3: TGTGCCAGCAGCCAAGCGGGGGGCGATACTGAAGCTTTCTTT. This codes for CASSQAGGDTEAFF.

The chain is built from TRBV7-9 and TRBJ2-7; 7 nucleotides align to TRBD2. This CDR3 is 15 amino acids long. The V gene's germline CDR1 is SEHNR and CDR2 FQNEAQ (reference sequence). Trimming cost V 1 base and J 3 bases; bases outside gene matches: 6. The CDR3 reads CASSLVGGRVYEQYF. CDR3 coding DNA: TGTGCCAGCAGCTTAGTCGGCGGGAGAGTCTACGAGCAGTACTTC.

This clone was observed once. The rearrangement uses TRBV9 and TRBJ1-6; TRBD1 matches at 7 bases. CDR3 length: 16 residues. The V and J ends lost 3 bases and 8 bases, in that order; junction bases with no gene match: 11. Germline CDR1 is SGDLS and CDR2 is YYNGEE. The CDR3 region has the DNA TGTGCCAGCAGCGCCTTCCCGACAGGGAAGGATTCACCCCTCCACTTT. It specifies CASSAFPTGKDSPLHF. Filled out from reference TRBV9 and TRBJ1-6, the complete variable domain reads DSGVTQTPKHLITATGQRVTLRCSPRSGDLSVYWYQQSLDQGLQFLIQYYNGEERAKGNILERFSAQQFPDLHSELNLSSLELGDSALYFCASSAFPTGKDSPLHFGNGTRLTVT.

This rearrangement joins TRBV6-4 to TRBJ1-4; TRBD1 aligns across 8 bases. This CDR3 comprises 14 residues. Looked up from germline, CDR1 is MRHNA and CDR2 is SNTAGT. Germline trimming cut 5 bases from V and 6 bases from J; bases unmatched to any gene: 5. The CDR3 region has the DNA TGTGCCAGCAGTCGGACAGGGAACGATGAAAAACTGTTTTTT. Amino acids: CASSRTGNDEKLFF.

V is TRBV4-1 and J is TRBJ1-1, with D possibly being TRBD1 (5 bases). The CDR3 is 14 residues long. In germline, CDR1 is MGHRA, CDR2 YSYEKL. V gave up 1 base and J gave up 1 base, with 7 bases separating them. The CDR3 reads CASSQGDQNTEAFF. The CDR3 DNA reads as TGCGCCAGCAGCCAAGGGGACCAGAACACTGAAGCTTTCTTT.

V gene TRBV12-5 combines with J gene TRBJ2-1, with D unclear. Trimming cost V 3 bases and J 7 bases, with 1 base left between them. This CDR3 region has 10 residues. Germline CDR1 and CDR2: LGHNT and FRNRAP. CDR3 sequence reads: CASGLNEQFF. DNA of the CDR3: TGTGCTAGTGGTTTAAATGAGCAGTTCTTC.